This T cell receptor beta chain was sequenced during a study of CD8 T cells in Susac syndrome. Study-wide results and caveats: The study admitted that it had a relatively small number of individuals in its TCR sequencing and HLA analysis.

As to this clonotype: Antigen unknown.

The multiple sclerosis control cohort comprised treatment-naive individuals presenting with stable or active relapsing-remitting disease. With 3 bases clipped from V and 6 bases from J, the junction kept 6 bases outside the gene matches. Germline V gene lookup returns CDR1 SNHLY and CDR2 FYNNEI. The CDR3 covers 14 residues. It was with random hexamers that about 0.45 to 1 ug RNA was reverse transcribed. The method of amplification for TCR beta CDR3 was immunoSEQ multiplex PCR, covering 54 Vbeta and 13 Jbeta. MiXCR, run by TCRdb on the immunoSEQ multiplex PCR reads, gives a single entry per CDR3 protein. The repertoire holds 250,000 to 300,000 distinct CDR3 sequences, with 70% to 90% as singletons.

Sequencing input: CD8+ T cells from PBMCs. The V and J genes are TRBV2 and TRBJ2-7, with 9 nucleotides matching TRBD1. The origin of this receptor is a human donor with multiple sclerosis. For the CDR3, the DNA is TGTGCCAGCAGTGAGGGGACAGGGACCGGCGAGCAGTACTTC. It is translated as CASSEGTGTGEQYF.